The sequence of this T cell receptor beta chain was determined in a study of CD8 T cells in Susac syndrome. While CD8+ and CD4+ T cells were isolated negatively, TEMRA cells were enriched by FACS. Reverse transcription of roughly 0.45 to 1 ug RNA used random hexamers. Each CDR3 protein gets one entry after TCRdb re-called the immunoSEQ multiplex PCR reads with MiXCR. The table has some 100,000 distinct CDR3 sequences, 92% seen once. This receptor was identified in a human donor in good health. The specimen sequenced was CD4+ T cells from PBMCs.

CDR3 region: CASSLDSGVADTQYF. CDR3 coding DNA: TGTGCCAGCAGCTTAGACAGCGGGGTCGCAGATACGCAGTATTTT. The J gene is TRBJ2-3, the V gene TRBV7-2; TRBD2 aligns across 7 bases. The CDR3 contains 15 residues. Losses at the gene ends were 1 base for V and 4 bases for J; bases not matched to a gene: 5. The germline gives CDR1 SGHTA, CDR2 FQGNSA.